This T cell receptor beta chain is from a study of blood T cell repertoires in COVID-19. Source study methods: Estimation of nucleated cell counts was performed using reference gene primer amplification. Clones were read by immunoSEQ multiplex PCR, and TCRdb kept only the in-frame ones, dropping some. V, J and clone size were drawn from that table, and D and trimming were deduced from the DNA. The sample has fewer than 250,000 clones; approximately 86% are singletons. The CDR3 consists of 16 residues. The V segment lost 3 bases and the J segment 5 bases; nucleotides outside the gene matches: 11. Germline V gene data show CDR1 as LNHNV and CDR2 as YYDKDF (reference sequence).

This TCR came from a woman aged 40 to 50 with acute COVID-19. Sequencing input: PBMCs or T cells enriched from blood (not recorded which). This chain links TRBV15 with TRBJ2-5, with 8 bases matching TRBD2. The CDR3 sequence: CATSSGRGSGSETQYF. The CDR3 DNA reads TGTGCCACCAGCAGTGGGAGAGGAAGCGGGAGTGAGACCCAGTACTTC.